The TCR beta chain described here comes from a study of T-cell memory formation after mild COVID-19. TCRdb itself ran the 5' RACE reads through MiXCR, one entry per CDR3 protein. The top ten clones hold around 8.1% of a sample with fewer than 650,000 distinct CDR3 sequences, 15% to 20% of them seen once. Per germline, CDR1 MRHNA and CDR2 SNTAGT. V was cut by 5 bases and J by 1 base, with 11 bases left in between. The CDR3 is made up of 14 amino acids. This clonotype was found a few times. This chain uses TRBV6-4 with TRBJ1-2; D gene uncertain. This TCR derives from an adult woman who had mild COVID-19 (a few samples of this study predate the infection). Cell type and time point are not known. Sequencing was done on a sample of PBMCs or a T cell subset sorted from them (not recorded which). DNA of the CDR3: TGTGCCAGCAGTCCCACGATGGGTAACTATGGCTACACCTTC. This translates into CASSPTMGNYGYTF.